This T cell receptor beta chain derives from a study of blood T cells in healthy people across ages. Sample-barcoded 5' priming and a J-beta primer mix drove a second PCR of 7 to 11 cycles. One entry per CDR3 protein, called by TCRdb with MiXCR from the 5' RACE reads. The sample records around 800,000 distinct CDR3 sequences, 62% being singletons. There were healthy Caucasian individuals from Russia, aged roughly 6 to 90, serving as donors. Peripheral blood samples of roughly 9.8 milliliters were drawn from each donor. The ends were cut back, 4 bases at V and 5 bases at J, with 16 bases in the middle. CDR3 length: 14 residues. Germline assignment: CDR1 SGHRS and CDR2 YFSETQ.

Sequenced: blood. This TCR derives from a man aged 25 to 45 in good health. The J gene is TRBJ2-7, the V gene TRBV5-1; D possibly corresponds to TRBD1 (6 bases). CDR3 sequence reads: CASSLKQGIDEQYF. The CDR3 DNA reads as TGCGCCAGCAGCCTCAAGCAGGGGATCGACGAGCAGTACTTC.